Listed here are 9 T cell receptor beta chains from one sample, sequenced in a study of technical replicates of blood from several donors (TCRdb year 2017). Library generation was performed with the immunoSEQ multiplex PCR assay. The immuneACCESS repertoire file appears here via TCRdb, limited to in-frame rearrangements. These files lack a portion of the clones; in checked studies, under half of the deficit traces to unresolved V genes, and the cause of the others is not known. This sample has approximately 81,000 clones in its table, and 95% of those were observed once. The ten most abundant clones make up more than 0.35% of the sample. The sequenced material came from T cells isolated from PBMCs. These receptors were taken from a human donor in good health.

This clone was detected once. V gene TRBV13 combines with J gene TRBJ2-5, with D unresolved. V lost 3 bases and J lost 9, with 8 bases in between. The germline CDR1 and CDR2 sequences are PRHDT and FYEKMQ (reference sequence). The CDR3 length is 11 residues. The CDR3 DNA reads TGTGCCAGCAGCTTCGCGGAGTCCCAGTACTTC. Protein product: CASSFAESQYF.

The V and J genes are TRBV21-1 and TRBJ1-1. TRBV21-1 is classified as a pseudogene. The CDR3 is 13 residues long. The CDR3 nucleotides are TGTGCCAGCTTAAATAGCAGGAACACTGAAGCTTTCTTT. Translated: CASLNSRNTEAFF.

The chain joins TRBV7-9 to TRBJ2-5; D is unresolved. The CDR3 is 11 amino acids. The V end was cut by 7 bases, the J end by 5 bases, with 8 bases between. CDR1 is SEHNR and CDR2 is FQNEAQ in the germline V gene (reference sequence). The CDR3 loop reads CASMLRETQYF. The CDR3 region has the DNA TGTGCCAGCATGCTGAGGGAGACCCAGTACTTC.

The CDR3 loop reads CAWSRGLGQGYSNTEAFF. For the CDR3, the DNA is TGTGCCTGGTCCAGGGGCTTGGGACAGGGATATTCGAACACTGAAGCTTTCTTT. The chain joins TRBV30 to TRBJ1-1; 9 bases align to TRBD1. CDR1 and CDR2 (germline): GTSNPN, SVGIG (reference sequence). This CDR3 comprises 18 residues. The ends lost 5 bases at V and 1 base at J; junction bases unmatched: 17.

This clone turned up a few times. The chain links TRBV5-1 to TRBJ1-1; D gene ambiguous. CDR3 size: 13 residues. The V gene's germline CDR1 is SGHRS and CDR2 YFSETQ. Deletions cut 2 bases from V and 4 bases from J, with 9 bases between. The CDR3 DNA is TGCGCCAGCAGCTTCGGAAGCGGCACTGAAGCTTTCTTT. This codes for CASSFGSGTEAFF. The entire variable domain, with the rest obtained from reference TRBV5-1 and TRBJ1-1, is as follows: KAGVTQTPRYLIKTRGQQVTLSCSPISGHRSVSWYQQTPGQGLQFLFEYFSETQRNKGNFPGRFSGRQFSNSRSEMNVSTLELGDSALYLCASSFGSGTEAFFGQGTRLTVV.

This clone was detected a few times. V and J are TRBV4-1 and TRBJ2-1; the match to TRBD2 covers 9 bases. The CDR3 contains 14 residues. V was pared by 4 bases and J by 6 bases, with 4 bases of the junction left unmatched. Germline V gives CDR1 MGHRA, CDR2 YSYEKL. The CDR3 DNA reads TGCGCCAGCAGCCCGGGACTAGCAGGCAATGAGCAGTTCTTC. Translated: CASSPGLAGNEQFF.

The chain couples TRBV21-1 to TRBJ1-2; the DNA was not compared with TRBD1, the D call given in the table. TRBV21-1 is a pseudogene. The CDR3 loop spans 12 amino acids. In DNA form, the CDR3 reads TGTGCCAGCAGCAAAGGACAGGACGGCTACACCTTC. Amino acids: CASSKGQDGYTF.

The chain couples TRBV4-2 to TRBJ1-4; TRBD1 matches at 10 bases. The CDR3 extends over 16 amino acids. Germline CDR1 reads LGHNA; CDR2 reads YNFKEQ. Trimming at V came to 5 bases and at J to 8 bases, leaving 11 bases not matched to a gene. CDR3 DNA sequence: TGTGCCAGCAGCTTTCTCGACAGGGGGCGCGAGGAAAAACTGTTTTTT. Amino acid sequence: CASSFLDRGREEKLFF.

The V gene is TRBV4-3, the J gene TRBJ2-3, with a possible D match to TRBD1 (6 bases). Deletions cut 1 base from V and 3 bases from J, with 11 bases between. The germline V gene encodes CDR1 LGHNA and CDR2 YSLEER. The CDR3 extends over 15 amino acids. CDR3 sequence: CASSQGGRQTDTQYF. CDR3 nucleotides: TGCGCCAGCAGCCAAGGGGGGCGGCAGACAGATACGCAGTATTTT.